Described below is a single T cell receptor (beta chain) sequence and its context. What it recognizes is unknown. This sample stems from a study of cytomegalovirus exposure and HLA in healthy donors. The PCR made use of 60 Vbeta and 13 Jbeta primers. Data came from immunoSEQ multiplex PCR; TCRdb stores just in-frame clones and leaves some out. In all, the sample yields some 130,000 clones. General study findings and limits: Reports showed the classifier diagnosing cytomegalovirus status with high specificity and sensitivity. A later analysis, which compared TCR beta chains of equal frequency, found the HLA-associated ones more clonally expanded.

CDR3 length: 16 amino acids. V lost 6 bases and J lost 0, with 14 bases in between. CDR1 and CDR2 (germline): LGHNA, YNFKEQ. This sequence joins TRBV4-2 and TRBJ1-4, with TRBD1 as a possible D gene (6 bases). This TCR was sampled from a man aged 18 to 30 in good health and CMV-seronegative. The sequenced sample consisted of PBMCs. CDR3 in amino acids: CASRIGGSATNEKLFF. CDR3 sequence (DNA): TGTGCCAGCAGGATAGGGGGTTCGGCAACTAATGAAAAACTGTTTTTT.